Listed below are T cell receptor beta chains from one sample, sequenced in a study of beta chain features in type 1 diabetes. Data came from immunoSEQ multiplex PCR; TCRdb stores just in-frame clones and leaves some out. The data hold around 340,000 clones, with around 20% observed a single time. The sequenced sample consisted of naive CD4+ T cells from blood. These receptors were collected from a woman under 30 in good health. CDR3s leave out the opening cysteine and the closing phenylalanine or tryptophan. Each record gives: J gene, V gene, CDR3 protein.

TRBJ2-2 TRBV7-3 ASSLRTGGRAGELF
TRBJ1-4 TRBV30 AWTKGLGTSEKLF
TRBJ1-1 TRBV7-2 ASSPDRGRTEAF
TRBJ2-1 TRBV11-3 ASSSRGNYNEQF
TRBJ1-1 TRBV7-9 ASSLGQVWRKAF
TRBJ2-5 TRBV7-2 ASTLGTSGGETQY
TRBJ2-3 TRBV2 ASSGTSTDTQY
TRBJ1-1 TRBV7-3 ASSSGQYTEAF
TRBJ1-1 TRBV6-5 ASSYSFPGNTEAF
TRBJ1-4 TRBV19 ASESPGEKLF
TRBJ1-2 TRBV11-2 ASSLDDGNYGYT
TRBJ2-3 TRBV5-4 ASSFGGQTDTQY
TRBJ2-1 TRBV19 ASSIVPGSSYNEQF
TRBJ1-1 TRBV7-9 ASSSGREAF
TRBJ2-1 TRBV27 ASPLQASGGRDEQF
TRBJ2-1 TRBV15 ATSRDPLLRDRKPYNEQF
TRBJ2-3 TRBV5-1 ASSPGQSTDTQY
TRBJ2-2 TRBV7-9 ASSSFGVGGELF
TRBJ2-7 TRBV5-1 ASSSAGYEQY
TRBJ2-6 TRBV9 ASSAGDSGANVLT
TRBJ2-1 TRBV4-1 ASSQAMGGFYNEQF
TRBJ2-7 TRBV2 AIPYLSIPYEQY
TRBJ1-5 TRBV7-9 ASSSGDPSNQPQH
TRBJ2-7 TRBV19 ASSLASGDYEQY
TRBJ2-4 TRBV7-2 ASSLVLGRGNIQY
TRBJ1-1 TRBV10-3 ATTTGDTEAF
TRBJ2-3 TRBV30 AWRRAGGTDTQY
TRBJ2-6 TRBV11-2 ASSSLRGQGSGANVLT
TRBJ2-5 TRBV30 AWRGRDRGDQY
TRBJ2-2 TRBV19 ASGPIGTGELF
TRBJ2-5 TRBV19 ASSIARETQY
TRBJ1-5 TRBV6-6 ASSYGQGVGNQPQH
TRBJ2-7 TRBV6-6 ASRRQGYEQY
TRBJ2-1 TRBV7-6 ASSLVGTSGSNLHNEQF
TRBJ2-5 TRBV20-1 RAGQETQY
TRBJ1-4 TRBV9 ASSVATGVGEKLF
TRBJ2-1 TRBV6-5 ASSSLTVYNEQF
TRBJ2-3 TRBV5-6 ASSLVASGAFTDTQY
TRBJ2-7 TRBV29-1 SVQDRLAGKQY
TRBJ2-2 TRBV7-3 ASSPGGLNTGELF
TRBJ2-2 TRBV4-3 ASIRGGLDTGELF
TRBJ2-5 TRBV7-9 ASSLGGPLIQETQY
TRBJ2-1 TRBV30 AWGGGEQF
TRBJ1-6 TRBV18 ASSPLQGSTDSPLH
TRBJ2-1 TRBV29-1 SVQTAVSSYNEQF
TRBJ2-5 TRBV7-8 ASSPPSGTSGTETQY
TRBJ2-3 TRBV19 ASSSGLNTDTQY
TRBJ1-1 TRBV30 AWRGGIGTEAF
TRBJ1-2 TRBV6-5 ASSYGLSLNYGYT
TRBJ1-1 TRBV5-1 ASSQQGNTEAF
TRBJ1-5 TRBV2 ASRGQGLNQPQH
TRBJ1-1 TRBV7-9 ASSLQGPTEAF
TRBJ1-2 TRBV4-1 ASGTGVRGDGYT